Listed here are 8 T cell receptor beta chains from one sample, sequenced in a study of T cell responses to AZD1222 COVID-19 vaccine. Generated by immunoSEQ multiplex PCR, the TCRdb table keeps only in-frame clones and is missing some. The sample yields about 99,000 clones, 75% to 95% seen once. The sample in question was peripheral blood, obtained on day 0 of AZD1222 vaccination. The origin of the receptors is an adult in good health.

The J gene is TRBJ1-5, the V gene TRBV4-2; D is unclear. Germline V gene data show CDR1 as LGHNA and CDR2 as YNFKEQ. The length of the CDR3 is 15 residues. Trimming cost V 2 bases and J 0 bases, with 8 bases left between them. As DNA, the CDR3 is TGTGCCAGCAGCCAAACAGATTATAGCAATCAGCCCCAGCATTTT. It specifies CASSQTDYSNQPQHF.

V usage is TRBV16 and J usage is TRBJ1-3; D is undetermined. V was pared by 4 bases and J by 0 bases, with 7 bases between. Germline CDR1 is KGHSY and CDR2 is FQNENV. The CDR3 has 14 amino acids. This chain's CDR3 is CASSPQISGNTIYF. Written as DNA, the CDR3 is TGTGCCAGCAGCCCACAGATCTCTGGAAACACCATATATTTT. Full variable domain (rest looked up from reference TRBV16 and TRBJ1-3): GEEVAQTPKHLVRGEGQKAKLYCAPIKGHSYVFWYQQVLKNEFKFLISFQNENVFDETGMPKERFSAKCLPNSPCSLEIQATKLEDSAVYFCASSPQISGNTIYFGEGSWLTVV.

V and J are TRBV27 and TRBJ2-3; a weak D match, TRBD1 (5 bases). Between the trimmed V and J ends, which lost 2 bases and 1 base, there was a span of 10 bases. The CDR3 has 15 amino acids. Germline assignment: CDR1 MNHEY and CDR2 SMNVEV (reference sequence). The CDR3 nucleotides read TGTGCCAGCAGTTTAAACAGGCCTGGCACAGATACGCAGTATTTT. Amino acids: CASSLNRPGTDTQYF.

The chain recombines TRBV28 with TRBJ1-4; 8 positions agree with TRBD1. CDR1 is MDHEN and CDR2 is SYDVKM in the germline V gene. V lost 3 bases to trimming and J lost 8 bases; unmatched junction nucleotides: 8. This CDR3 has 15 amino acids. CDR3 amino acids: CASSFQQGVAEKLFF. DNA for the CDR3: TGTGCCAGCAGTTTCCAACAGGGGGTGGCCGAAAAACTGTTTTTT.

The V and J genes are TRBV25-1 and TRBJ1-1; TRBD1 agrees at 10 bases. CDR1 and CDR2 from the germline V gene are MGHDK and SYGVNS. The ends lost 6 bases at V and 11 bases at J; junction bases unmatched: 9. CDR3 length: 13 residues. Here the CDR3 DNA reads TGTGCCAGCAGGGTGGGACAGGGGATTCGGGCTTTCTTT. Its translation: CASRVGQGIRAFF.

This clone was observed once. V and J are TRBV7-2 and TRBJ2-1, with 12 positions matching TRBD2. This CDR3 region has 13 residues. The J segment lost 12 bases and the V segment lost 4 bases, leaving 4 bases of the junction unmatched. Germline values: CDR1 SGHTA, CDR2 FQGNSA. CDR3 residues: CASSSTSGRRQFF. CDR3 bases: TGTGCCAGCAGCTCGACTAGCGGGAGAAGGCAGTTCTTC.

This chain connects TRBV5-1 to TRBJ2-7, with D possibly being TRBD1 (6 bases). From germline, CDR1 is SGHRS and CDR2 YFSETQ. Trimming cost V 7 bases and J 6 bases, with 26 bases left between them. CDR3 length: 16 amino acids. This CDR3 is CASQAFAGRGLSEQYF. The CDR3 nucleotides read TGCGCCAGCCAAGCCTTTGCGGGCAGGGGTCTATCCGAGCAGTACTTC.

The rearrangement uses TRBV7-2 and TRBJ2-5, with TRBD2 matching 8 bases. CDR1 is SGHTA, CDR2 FQGNSA, per germline. The length of the CDR3 is 16 residues. The V and J ends lost 5 bases and 4 bases, in that order; junction bases with no gene match: 12. In nucleotides, the CDR3 is TGTGCCAGCAGCGGGGGTCACGGGAGGGCCACAGAGACCCAGTACTTC. It codes for CASSGGHGRATETQYF.